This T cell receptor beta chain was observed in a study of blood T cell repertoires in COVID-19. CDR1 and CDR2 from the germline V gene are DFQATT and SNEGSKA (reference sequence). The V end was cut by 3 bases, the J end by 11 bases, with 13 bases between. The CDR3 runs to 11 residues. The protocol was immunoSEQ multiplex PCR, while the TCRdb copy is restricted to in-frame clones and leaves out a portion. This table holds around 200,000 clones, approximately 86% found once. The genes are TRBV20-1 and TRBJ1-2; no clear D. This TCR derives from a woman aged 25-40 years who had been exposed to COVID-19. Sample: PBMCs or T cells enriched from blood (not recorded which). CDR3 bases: TGCAGTGCTAGGGAACAGCTTATTTACACCTTC. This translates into CSAREQLIYTF.